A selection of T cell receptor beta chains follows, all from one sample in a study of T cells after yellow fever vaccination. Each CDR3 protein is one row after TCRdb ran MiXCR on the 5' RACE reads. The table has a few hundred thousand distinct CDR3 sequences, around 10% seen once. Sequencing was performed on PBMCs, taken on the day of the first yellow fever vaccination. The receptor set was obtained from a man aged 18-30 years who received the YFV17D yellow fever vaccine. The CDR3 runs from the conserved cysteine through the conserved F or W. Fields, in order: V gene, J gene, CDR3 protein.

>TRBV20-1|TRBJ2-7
CSARDAGASYEQYF
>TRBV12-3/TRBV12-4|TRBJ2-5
CASTKRTVHQETQYF
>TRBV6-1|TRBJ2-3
CASSPPEGVPDTQYF
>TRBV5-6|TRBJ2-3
CASSSGLAPDTQYF
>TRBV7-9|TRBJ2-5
CASSLFLGLEETQYF
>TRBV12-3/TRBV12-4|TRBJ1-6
CASSPQGSYNSPLHF
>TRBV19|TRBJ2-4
CASSSQGGIAKNIQYF
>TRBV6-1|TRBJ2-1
CASSGDPGQGSDEQFF
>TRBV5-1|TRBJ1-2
CASSLGRTGPYGYTF
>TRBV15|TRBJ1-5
CATSRDGTVSNQPQHF
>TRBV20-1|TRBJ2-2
CSASLIQGELFF